This T cell receptor beta chain stems from a study of T cells in Graves' hyperthyroidism and ophthalmopathy. Study in general: Peripheral blood was obtained at initial diagnosis, preceding any treatment.

Study-wide results and caveats: Also found in blood were most expanded thyroid clonotypes above 0.001.

This clonotype has a count of ten or more. What it binds is not known. Germline V gene sequence: CDR1 SGHTA, CDR2 FQGNSA. The CDR3 extends over 14 amino acids. The junction had 0 bases not matched to a gene; V was cut back by 1 base and J by 3 bases. Uncontrolled infection, other autoimmune disease, pregnancy and lactation each barred patients from inclusion. Regions amplified from RNA transcripts were the TCR beta CDR3 regions. The HTBI primer set served for first-round RT-PCR of the TCR CDR3. TCRdb processed the multiplex PCR reads anew with MiXCR; each CDR3 protein has one entry. The sample carries about 640,000 distinct CDR3 sequences, more than 20% recorded once.

The rearrangement uses TRBV7-2 and TRBJ1-2, with 9 bases aligning to TRBD1. What was sequenced was blood. The clonotype comes from a man aged 30 to 39 with Graves' ophthalmopathy. The CDR3 region is CASSLGTGDYGYTF. The CDR3 DNA is TGTGCCAGCAGCTTAGGGACAGGGGACTATGGCTACACCTTC.